This record covers a single TCR beta chain. The entry originates in a study of regulatory T cells in long-lasting Graves disease. CDR3 length equals 14 residues. V lost 3 bases and J lost 5, with 16 bases in between. Germline V lookup: CDR1 DFQATT, CDR2 SNEGSKA (reference sequence). CDR3 regions were amplified by Arm-PCR using iRepertoire HTBI primers to build TCR beta libraries. TCRdb passed the multiplex PCR reads through MiXCR, listing each CDR3 protein once. The sample yields about 540,000 distinct CDR3 sequences, approximately 13% seen once. This sample's time point: newly diagnosed GD, antithyroid drugs for less than 3 months. RNA from PBMCs was the source of the TCR library. The same data also went into a second study, on T cells in Graves' hyperthyroidism and ophthalmopathy. As that report states: A set of HTBI primers served as the primers for a first-round RT-PCR of the TCR CDR3. Prediction of ophthalmopathy progression came a median approximately 6.5 months pre-onset.

The source of this sequence is a man aged 25-45 years with Graves disease. The genes are TRBV20-1 and TRBJ2-5; the D gene is possibly TRBD1 (6 bases). Source: peripheral blood mononuclear cells (PBMCs), taken at new diagnosis, from a patient treated with antithyroid drugs. CDR3 residues: CSASPPRGSETQYF. CDR3 nucleotides: TGCAGTGCTAGCCCCCCAAGGGGGTCGGAGACCCAGTACTTC.